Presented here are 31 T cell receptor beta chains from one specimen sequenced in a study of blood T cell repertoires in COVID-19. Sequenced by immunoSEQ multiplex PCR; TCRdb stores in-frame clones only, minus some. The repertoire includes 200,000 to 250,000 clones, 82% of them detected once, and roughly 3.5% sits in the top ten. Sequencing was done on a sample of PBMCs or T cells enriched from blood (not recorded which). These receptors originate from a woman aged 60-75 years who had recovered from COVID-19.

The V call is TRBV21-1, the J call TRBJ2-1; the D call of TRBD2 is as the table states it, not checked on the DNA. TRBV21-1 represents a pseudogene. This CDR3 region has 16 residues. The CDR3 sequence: CASSPGERSSYNEQFF. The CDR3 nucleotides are TGTGCCAGCAGCCCCGGGGAGCGGAGCTCCTACAATGAGCAGTTCTTC.

As DNA, the CDR3 is TGTGCCACCAGCAGAGACAGGGGGAGGCCCCAGCATTTT. The encoded protein is CATSRDRGRPQHF. The J gene is TRBJ1-5, the V gene TRBV15; 7 nucleotides agree with TRBD1. CDR3 length equals 13 residues. Germline V gene sequence: CDR1 LNHNV, CDR2 YYDKDF (reference sequence). V was pared by 0 bases and J by 9 bases, with 2 bases of the junction left unmatched.

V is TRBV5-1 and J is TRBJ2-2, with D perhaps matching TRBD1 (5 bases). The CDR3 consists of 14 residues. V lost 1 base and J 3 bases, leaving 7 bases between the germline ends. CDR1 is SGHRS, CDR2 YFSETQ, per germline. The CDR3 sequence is CASSLIGDTGELFF. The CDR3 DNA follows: TGCGCCAGCAGCTTGATAGGGGACACCGGGGAGCTGTTTTTT.

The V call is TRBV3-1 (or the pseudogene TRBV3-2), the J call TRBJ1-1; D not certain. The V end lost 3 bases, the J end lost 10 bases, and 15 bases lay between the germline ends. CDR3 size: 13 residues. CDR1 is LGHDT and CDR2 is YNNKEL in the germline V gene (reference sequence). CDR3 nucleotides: TGTGCCAGCAGCCAGTCGATCGAGGCGAGAGCTTTCTTT. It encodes CASSQSIEARAFF.

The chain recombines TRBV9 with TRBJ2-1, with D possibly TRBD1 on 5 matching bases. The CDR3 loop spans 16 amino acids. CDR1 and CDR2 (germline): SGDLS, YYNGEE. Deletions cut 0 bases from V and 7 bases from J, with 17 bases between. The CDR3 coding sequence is TGTGCCAGCAGCGTAGAGGGTTGGGGCGGACGAAATGAGCAGTTCTTC. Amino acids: CASSVEGWGGRNEQFF.

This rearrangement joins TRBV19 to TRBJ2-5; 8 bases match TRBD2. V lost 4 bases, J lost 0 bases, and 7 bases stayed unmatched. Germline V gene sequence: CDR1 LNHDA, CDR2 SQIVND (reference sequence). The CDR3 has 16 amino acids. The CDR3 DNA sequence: TGTGCCAGTAGTAAGGGTGGCGGGGGGTACCAAGAGACCCAGTACTTC. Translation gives CASSKGGGGYQETQYF.

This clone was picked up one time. CDR3 protein: CASRPGGSYNEQFF. The CDR3 DNA is TGTGCCAGCAGGCCAGGGGGCTCCTACAATGAGCAGTTCTTC. This chain uses TRBV6-5 with TRBJ2-1; 7 nucleotides agree with TRBD1. The CDR3 is made up of 14 amino acids. The junction had 2 bases not matched to a gene; V was cut back by 6 bases and J by 0 bases. CDR1 and CDR2 (germline): MNHEY, SVGAGI.

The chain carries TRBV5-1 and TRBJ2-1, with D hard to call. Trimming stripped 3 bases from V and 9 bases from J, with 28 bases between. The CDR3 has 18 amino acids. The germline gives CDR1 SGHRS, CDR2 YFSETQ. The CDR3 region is CASSYGGLKTVTLVEQFF. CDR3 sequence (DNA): TGCGCCAGCAGCTACGGCGGCCTCAAAACCGTAACCCTCGTTGAGCAGTTCTTC. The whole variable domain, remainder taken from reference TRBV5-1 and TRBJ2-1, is KAGVTQTPRYLIKTRGQQVTLSCSPISGHRSVSWYQQTPGQGLQFLFEYFSETQRNKGNFPGRFSGRQFSNSRSEMNVSTLELGDSALYLCASSYGGLKTVTLVEQFFGPGTRLTVL.

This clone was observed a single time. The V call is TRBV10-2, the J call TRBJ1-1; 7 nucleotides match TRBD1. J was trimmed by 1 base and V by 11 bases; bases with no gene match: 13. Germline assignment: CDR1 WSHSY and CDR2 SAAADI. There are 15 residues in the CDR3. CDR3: CASRGTVIGNTEAFF. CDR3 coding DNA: TGCGCCTCCAGGGGGACAGTTATCGGGAACACTGAAGCTTTCTTT.

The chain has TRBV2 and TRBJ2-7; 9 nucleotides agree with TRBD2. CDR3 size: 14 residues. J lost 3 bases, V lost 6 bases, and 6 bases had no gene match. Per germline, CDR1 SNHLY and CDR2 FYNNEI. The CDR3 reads CASSSGRKNYEQYF. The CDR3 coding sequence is TGTGCCAGCAGCAGCGGGAGGAAGAACTACGAGCAGTACTTC.

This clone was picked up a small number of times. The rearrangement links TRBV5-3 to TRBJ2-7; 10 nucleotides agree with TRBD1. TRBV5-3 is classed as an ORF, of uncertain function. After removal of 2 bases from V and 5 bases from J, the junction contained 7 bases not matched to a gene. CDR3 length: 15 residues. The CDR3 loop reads CARSLNRDRGHEQYF. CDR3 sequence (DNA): TGTGCCAGAAGCTTAAACCGGGACAGGGGCCACGAGCAGTACTTC.

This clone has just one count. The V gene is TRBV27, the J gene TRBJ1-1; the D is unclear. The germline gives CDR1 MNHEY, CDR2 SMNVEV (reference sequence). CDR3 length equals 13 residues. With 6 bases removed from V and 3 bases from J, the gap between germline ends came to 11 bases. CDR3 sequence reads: CASRKRRDTEAFF. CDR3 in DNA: TGTGCCAGCAGAAAAAGACGGGACACTGAAGCTTTCTTT.

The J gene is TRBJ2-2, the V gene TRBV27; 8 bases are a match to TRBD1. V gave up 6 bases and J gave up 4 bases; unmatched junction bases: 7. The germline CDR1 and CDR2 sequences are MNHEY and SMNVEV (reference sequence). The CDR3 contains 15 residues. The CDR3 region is CASSFRTGSTGELFF. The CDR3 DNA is TGTGCCAGCAGCTTCCGGACAGGGTCCACCGGGGAGCTGTTTTTT.

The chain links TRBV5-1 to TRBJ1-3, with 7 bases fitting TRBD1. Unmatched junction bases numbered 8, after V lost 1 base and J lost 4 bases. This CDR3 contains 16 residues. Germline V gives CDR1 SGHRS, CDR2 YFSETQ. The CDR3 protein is CASSLQPGGTGNTIYF. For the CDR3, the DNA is TGCGCCAGCAGCTTGCAGCCAGGGGGGACCGGAAACACCATATATTTT.

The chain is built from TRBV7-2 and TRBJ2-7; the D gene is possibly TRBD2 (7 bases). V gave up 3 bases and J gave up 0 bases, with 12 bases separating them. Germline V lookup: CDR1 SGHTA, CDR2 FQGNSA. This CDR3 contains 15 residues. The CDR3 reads CASSFGGLSSYEQYF. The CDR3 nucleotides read TGTGCCAGCAGCTTCGGGGGGCTAAGCTCCTACGAGCAGTACTTC.

The CDR3 bases are TGTGCCAGCAGCTTAGTGGAGTTCGGGAGCACTGAAGCTTTCTTT. The encoded protein is CASSLVEFGSTEAFF. The chain recombines TRBV7-2 with TRBJ1-1, with D unclear. Germline CDR1 SGHTA, CDR2 FQGNSA. This CDR3 spans 15 amino acids. Trimming took off 1 base at V and 4 bases at J, with 13 bases between the two ends.

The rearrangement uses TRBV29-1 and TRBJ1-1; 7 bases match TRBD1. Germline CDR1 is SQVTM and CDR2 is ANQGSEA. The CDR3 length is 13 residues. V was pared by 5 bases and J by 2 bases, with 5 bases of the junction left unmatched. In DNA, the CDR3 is TGCAGCGTTCGATCAGGGGGAAACACTGAAGCTTTCTTT. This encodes CSVRSGGNTEAFF.

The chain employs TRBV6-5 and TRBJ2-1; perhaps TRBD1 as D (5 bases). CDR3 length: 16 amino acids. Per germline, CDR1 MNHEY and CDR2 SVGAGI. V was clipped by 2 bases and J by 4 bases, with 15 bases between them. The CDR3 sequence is CASSYQIGAPYNEQFF. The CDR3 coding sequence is TGTGCCAGCAGTTACCAGATAGGGGCCCCTTACAATGAGCAGTTCTTC.

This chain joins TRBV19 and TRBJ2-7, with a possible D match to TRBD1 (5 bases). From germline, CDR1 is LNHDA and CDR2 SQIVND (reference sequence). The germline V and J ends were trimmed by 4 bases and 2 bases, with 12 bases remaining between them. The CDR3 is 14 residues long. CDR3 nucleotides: TGTGCCAGTAGTAGTAGCACGACAGCCTACGAGCAGTACTTC. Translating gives CASSSSTTAYEQYF.

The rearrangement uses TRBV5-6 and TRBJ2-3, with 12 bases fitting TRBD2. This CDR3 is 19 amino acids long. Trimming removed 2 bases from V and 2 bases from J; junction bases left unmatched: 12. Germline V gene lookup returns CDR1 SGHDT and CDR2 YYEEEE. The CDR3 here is CASSFNLAGGPGHTDTQYF. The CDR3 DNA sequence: TGTGCCAGCAGCTTTAACCTAGCGGGGGGGCCGGGCCACACAGATACGCAGTATTTT.

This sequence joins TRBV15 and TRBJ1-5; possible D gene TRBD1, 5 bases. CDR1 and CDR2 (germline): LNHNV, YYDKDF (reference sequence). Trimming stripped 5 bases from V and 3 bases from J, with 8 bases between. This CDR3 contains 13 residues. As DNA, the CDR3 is TGTGCCACCAGCGGGGGGTTCAATCAGCCCCAGCATTTT. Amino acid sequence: CATSGGFNQPQHF.

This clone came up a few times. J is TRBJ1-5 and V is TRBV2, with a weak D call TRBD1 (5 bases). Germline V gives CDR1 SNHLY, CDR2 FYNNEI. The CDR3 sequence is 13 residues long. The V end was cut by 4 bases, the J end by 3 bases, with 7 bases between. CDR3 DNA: TGTGCCAGCAGTGTGGGGCCCAATCAGCCCCAGCATTTT. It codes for CASSVGPNQPQHF. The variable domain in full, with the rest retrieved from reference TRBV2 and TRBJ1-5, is EPEVTQTPSHQVTQMGQEVILRCVPISNHLYFYWYRQILGQKVEFLVSFYNNEISEKSEIFDDQFSVERPDGSNFTLKIRSTKLEDSAMYFCASSVGPNQPQHFGDGTRLSIL.

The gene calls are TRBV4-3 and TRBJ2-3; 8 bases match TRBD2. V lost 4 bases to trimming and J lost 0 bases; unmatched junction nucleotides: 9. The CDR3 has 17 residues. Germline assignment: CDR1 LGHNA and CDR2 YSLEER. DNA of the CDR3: TGCGCCAGCAGCCCAAGATATGCGGGGGGAAGCACAGATACGCAGTATTTT. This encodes CASSPRYAGGSTDTQYF.

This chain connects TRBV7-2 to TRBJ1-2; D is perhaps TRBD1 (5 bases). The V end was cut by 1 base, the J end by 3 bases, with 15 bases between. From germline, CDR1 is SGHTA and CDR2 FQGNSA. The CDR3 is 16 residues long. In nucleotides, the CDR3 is TGTGCCAGCAGCTTAGAACCCTCCAAGGGGTACTATGGCTACACCTTC. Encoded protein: CASSLEPSKGYYGYTF.

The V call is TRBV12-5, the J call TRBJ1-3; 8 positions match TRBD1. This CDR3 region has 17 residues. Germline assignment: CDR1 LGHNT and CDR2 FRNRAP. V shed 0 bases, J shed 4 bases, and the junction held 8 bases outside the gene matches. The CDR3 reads CASGLVLWGDRGNTIYF. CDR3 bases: TGTGCTAGTGGTTTGGTACTTTGGGGGGACAGGGGAAACACCATATATTTT.

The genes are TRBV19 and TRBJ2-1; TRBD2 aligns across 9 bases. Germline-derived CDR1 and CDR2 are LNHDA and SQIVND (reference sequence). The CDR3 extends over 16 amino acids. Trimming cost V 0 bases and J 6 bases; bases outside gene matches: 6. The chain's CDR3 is CASSIERLAGSNEQFF. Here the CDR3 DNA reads TGTGCCAGTAGTATAGAAAGGCTAGCGGGAAGCAATGAGCAGTTCTTC.

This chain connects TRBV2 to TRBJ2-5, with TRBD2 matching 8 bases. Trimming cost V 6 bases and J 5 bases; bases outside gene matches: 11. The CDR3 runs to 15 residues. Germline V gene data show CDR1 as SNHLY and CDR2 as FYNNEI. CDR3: CASSANGLAVETQYF. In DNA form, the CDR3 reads TGTGCCAGCAGCGCTAACGGACTAGCCGTGGAGACCCAGTACTTC.

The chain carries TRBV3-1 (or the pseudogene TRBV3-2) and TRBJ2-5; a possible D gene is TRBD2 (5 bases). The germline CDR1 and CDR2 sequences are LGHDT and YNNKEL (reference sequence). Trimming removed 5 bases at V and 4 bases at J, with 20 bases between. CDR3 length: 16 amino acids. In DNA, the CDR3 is TGTGCCAGCAGCGACGGGGTAGGCGGATTAGGAGAGACCCAGTACTTC. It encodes CASSDGVGGLGETQYF.

DNA of the CDR3: TGTGCCAGCAGCGTCCGGGGACAGGAACAATCCGGGGAGCTGTTTTTT. Its protein is CASSVRGQEQSGELFF. The chain employs TRBV9 and TRBJ2-2; 8 bases fit TRBD1. Trimming took 2 bases from V and 6 from J; bases not matched to a gene: 9. The CDR3 sequence is 16 residues long. Germline V gene sequence: CDR1 SGDLS, CDR2 YYNGEE.

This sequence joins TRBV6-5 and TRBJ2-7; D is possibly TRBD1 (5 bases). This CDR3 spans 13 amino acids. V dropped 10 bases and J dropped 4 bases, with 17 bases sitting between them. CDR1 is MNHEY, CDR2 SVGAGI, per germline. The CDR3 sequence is CATFRTGLYEQYF. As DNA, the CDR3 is TGTGCCACTTTTAGAACAGGCTTGTACGAGCAGTACTTC.

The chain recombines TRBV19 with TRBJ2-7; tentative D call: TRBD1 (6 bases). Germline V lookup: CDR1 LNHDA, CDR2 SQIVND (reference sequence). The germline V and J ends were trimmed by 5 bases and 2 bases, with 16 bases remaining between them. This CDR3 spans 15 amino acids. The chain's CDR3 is CASSSRQAGAYEQYF. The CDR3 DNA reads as TGTGCCAGTAGTTCGAGACAGGCTGGTGCCTACGAGCAGTACTTC. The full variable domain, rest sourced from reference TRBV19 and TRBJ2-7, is DGGITQSPKYLFRKEGQNVTLSCEQNLNHDAMYWYRQDPGQGLRLIYYSQIVNDFQKGDIAEGYSVSREKKESFPLTVTSAQKNPTAFYLCASSSRQAGAYEQYFGPGTRLTVT.